This TCR beta chain was identified in a study of blood T cell repertoires in COVID-19. About the research overall: The analysed material was cDNA or gDNA that came from T cells, B-cell-depleted T cells, or PBMCs.

Which cohort a participant joined came from the clinical history participants gave. Two negative PCRs, clearance, or symptom resolution were required of recovered Cohort 3 donors. This clone was found once. Per the study methods: Nucleated cell number was recorded as an estimate derived from reference gene primer amplification. TCRdb keeps only in-frame clones here, not all; method: immunoSEQ multiplex PCR. That table supplies the V and J calls and clone size; D and trimming were determined from the DNA. Seen here are approximately 350,000 clones, 85% to 90% observed once, and the top ten hold roughly 1%. CDR1 is PRHDT and CDR2 is FYEKMQ in the germline V gene (reference sequence). CDR3 length: 13 amino acids. Trimming removed 6 bases at V and 4 bases at J, with 12 bases between.

The V call is TRBV13, the J call TRBJ2-5; possibly TRBD1 for D (7 bases). Sequencing used PBMCs or T cells enriched from blood (not recorded which). The sequence was collected from a man between 18 and 35 years old who had recovered from COVID-19. CDR3 sequence: CASRNQGGETQYF. CDR3 sequence (DNA): TGTGCCAGCAGGAACCAGGGGGGAGAGACCCAGTACTTC.